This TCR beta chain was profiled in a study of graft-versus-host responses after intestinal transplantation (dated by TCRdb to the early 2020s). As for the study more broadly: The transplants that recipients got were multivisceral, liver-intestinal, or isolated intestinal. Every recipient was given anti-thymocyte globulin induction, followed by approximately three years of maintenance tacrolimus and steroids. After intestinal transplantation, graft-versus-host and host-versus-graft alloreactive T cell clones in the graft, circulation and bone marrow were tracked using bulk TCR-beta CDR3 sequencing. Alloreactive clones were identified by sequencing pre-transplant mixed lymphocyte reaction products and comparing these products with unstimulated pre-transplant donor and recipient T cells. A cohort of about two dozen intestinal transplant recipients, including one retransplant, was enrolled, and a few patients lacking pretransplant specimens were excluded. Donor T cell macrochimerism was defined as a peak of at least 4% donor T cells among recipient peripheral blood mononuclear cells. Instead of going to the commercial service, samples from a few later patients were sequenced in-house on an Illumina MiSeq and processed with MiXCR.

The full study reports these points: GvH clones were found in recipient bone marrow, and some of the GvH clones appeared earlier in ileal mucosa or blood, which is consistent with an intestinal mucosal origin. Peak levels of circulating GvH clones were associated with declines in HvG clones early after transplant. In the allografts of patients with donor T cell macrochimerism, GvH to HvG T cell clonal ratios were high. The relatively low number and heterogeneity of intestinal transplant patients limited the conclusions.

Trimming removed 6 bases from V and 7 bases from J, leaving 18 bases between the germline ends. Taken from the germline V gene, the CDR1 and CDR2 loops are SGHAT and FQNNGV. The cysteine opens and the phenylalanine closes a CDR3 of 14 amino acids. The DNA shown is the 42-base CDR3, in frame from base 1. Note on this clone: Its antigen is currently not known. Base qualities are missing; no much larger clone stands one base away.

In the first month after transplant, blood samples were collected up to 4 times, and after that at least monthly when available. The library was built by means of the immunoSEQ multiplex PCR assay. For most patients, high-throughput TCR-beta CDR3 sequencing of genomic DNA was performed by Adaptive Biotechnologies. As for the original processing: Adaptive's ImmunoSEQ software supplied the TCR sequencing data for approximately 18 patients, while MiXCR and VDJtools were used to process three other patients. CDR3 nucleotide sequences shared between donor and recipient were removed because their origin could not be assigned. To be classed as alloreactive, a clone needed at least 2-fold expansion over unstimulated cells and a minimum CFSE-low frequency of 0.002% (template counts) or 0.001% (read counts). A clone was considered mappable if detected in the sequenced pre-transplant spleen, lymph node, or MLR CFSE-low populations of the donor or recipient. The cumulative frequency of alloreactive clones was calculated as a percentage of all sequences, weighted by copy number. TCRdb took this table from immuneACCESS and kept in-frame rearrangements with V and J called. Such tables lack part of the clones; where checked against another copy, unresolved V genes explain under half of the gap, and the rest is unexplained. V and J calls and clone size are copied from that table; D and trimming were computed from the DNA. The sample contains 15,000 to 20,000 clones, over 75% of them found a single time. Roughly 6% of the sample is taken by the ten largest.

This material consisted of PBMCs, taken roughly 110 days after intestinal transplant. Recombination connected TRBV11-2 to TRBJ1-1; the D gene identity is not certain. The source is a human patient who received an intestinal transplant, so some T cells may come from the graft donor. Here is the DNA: TGTGCCAGCAGTCGCGGACGGTTCCTCGGTGAAGCTTTCTTT. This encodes CASSRGRFLGEAFF.